The clone carrying this T cell receptor beta chain was seen more than once but under ten times. The data are from a study of blood T cell repertoires in COVID-19. Each participant's cohort was designated according to participant-reported clinical history. Some clones are missing from TCRdb's copy, which holds only in-frame ones; the method was immunoSEQ multiplex PCR. The sample has roughly 290,000 clones; almost 90% are singletons. The CDR3 is made up of 15 amino acids. Per germline, CDR1 KGHDR and CDR2 SFDVKD. After removal of 5 bases from V and 5 bases from J, the junction contained 9 bases not matched to a gene.

This clonotype was obtained from a woman younger than 30 with acute COVID-19. Sequenced: PBMCs or T cells enriched from blood (not recorded which). V and J are TRBV24-1 and TRBJ2-3; 7 nucleotides match TRBD2. The CDR3 spells CATSAGGRGEDTQYF. The CDR3 DNA reads TGTGCCACCAGTGCTGGAGGGAGGGGAGAAGATACGCAGTATTTT.